Listed below are T cell receptor beta chains from one sample, sequenced in a study of blood T cell repertoires in COVID-19. Measured with immunoSEQ multiplex PCR; TCRdb has only the in-frame clones, and not every one. The data contain about half a million clones, approximately 83% of them singletons. The specimen was peripheral blood. Receptors originate from a human donor in a cohort sampled during active COVID-19. CDR3s include the opening cysteine and the closing phenylalanine or tryptophan. A D gene is named only where the DNA matches it firmly. Rows may omit the clone size; those that give it use once, few, many or a size class.

cdr3_nt: TGTGCCAGCATAATGTCCAGGCGAGATGAAAAACTGTTTTTT
cdr3_aa: CASIMSRRDEKLFF
j_call: TRBJ1-4
clone_size: few
d_call: NA
v_call: TRBV6-5

cdr3_nt: TGTGCCACCAGACAAACATTAGCGGGCCGCAAAAGAATTAATTACAATGAGCAGTTCTTC
cdr3_aa: CATRQTLAGRKRINYNEQFF
j_call: TRBJ2-1
clone_size: once
d_call: TRBD2
v_call: TRBV15

cdr3_nt: TGCGCCAGCAGCCAAGATTTACTAGCGGGAGGGATTGAGCAGTTCTTC
cdr3_aa: CASSQDLLAGGIEQFF
j_call: TRBJ2-1
clone_size: NA
d_call: TRBD2
v_call: TRBV4-3

cdr3_nt: TGTGCCAGCAGCCAAGACGGGGGGTGGGCGAACACCGGGGAGCTGTTTTTT
cdr3_aa: CASSQDGGWANTGELFF
j_call: TRBJ2-2
clone_size: NA
d_call: TRBD2
v_call: TRBV4-2

cdr3_nt: TGCAGTGCTAGTCCGGGGGGAGGAACAGATACGCAGTATTTT
cdr3_aa: CSASPGGGTDTQYF
j_call: TRBJ2-3
clone_size: NA
d_call: TRBD2
v_call: TRBV20-1

cdr3_nt: TGTGCCAGTAGTCCGGCTGGAGATAATTCACCCCTCCACTTT
cdr3_aa: CASSPAGDNSPLHF
j_call: TRBJ1-6
clone_size: NA
d_call: NA
v_call: TRBV19

cdr3_nt: TGTGCCAGCAGCTTAGGCGGGACAGGTCTTTCGAGCGGAAACACCATATATTTT
cdr3_aa: CASSLGGTGLSSGNTIYF
j_call: TRBJ1-3
clone_size: NA
d_call: TRBD1
v_call: TRBV7-9

cdr3_nt: TGTGCCAGCAGATCTAGCGGGAGATCCCCTTATGAGCAGTTCTTC
cdr3_aa: CASRSSGRSPYEQFF
j_call: TRBJ2-1
clone_size: NA
d_call: TRBD2
v_call: TRBV28

cdr3_nt: TGTGCCAGCAGTCGCCTCAAAGGGAGCGATACGCAGTATTTT
cdr3_aa: CASSRLKGSDTQYF
j_call: TRBJ2-3
clone_size: NA
d_call: NA
v_call: TRBV6-2/TRBV6-3

cdr3_nt: TGTGCCAGCAGCTTAGCAGGGAACTATGGCTACACCTTC
cdr3_aa: CASSLAGNYGYTF
j_call: TRBJ1-2
clone_size: NA
d_call: NA
v_call: TRBV5-4

cdr3_nt: TGTGCCAGCAGCGTAGGATTGACAGGACAGGGGTACGAGACCCAGTACTTC
cdr3_aa: CASSVGLTGQGYETQYF
j_call: TRBJ2-5
clone_size: NA
d_call: TRBD1
v_call: TRBV9

cdr3_nt: TGTGCCAGCAGCCCCGGGGGAAGGGGCGAAAAACTGTTTTTT
cdr3_aa: CASSPGGRGEKLFF
j_call: TRBJ1-4
clone_size: NA
d_call: NA
v_call: TRBV6-2/TRBV6-3

cdr3_nt: TGTGCCAGCAGTTACGGAGGGCAGGCCAATGAAGCTTTCTTT
cdr3_aa: CASSYGGQANEAFF
j_call: TRBJ1-1
clone_size: NA
d_call: NA
v_call: TRBV6-6

cdr3_nt: TGTGCCAGCAGCCCCGGGACTAGCACAGATACGCAGTATTTT
cdr3_aa: CASSPGTSTDTQYF
j_call: TRBJ2-3
clone_size: NA
d_call: NA
v_call: TRBV5-5

cdr3_nt: TGCGCCAGCAGCCAAGCCTCTCGGGCCTACGAGCAGTACTTC
cdr3_aa: CASSQASRAYEQYF
j_call: TRBJ2-7
clone_size: NA
d_call: NA
v_call: TRBV4-3

cdr3_nt: TGTGCCAGCAGTTACAATTTAGGTAGCGGGCCGGAGGCAGGTACGCAGTATTTT
cdr3_aa: CASSYNLGSGPEAGTQYF
j_call: TRBJ2-3
clone_size: NA
d_call: TRBD2
v_call: TRBV6-2/TRBV6-3

cdr3_nt: TGTGCCAGCAGTTTTTGGGGGAGCGGGGCAAAAACAGATACGCAGTATTTT
cdr3_aa: CASSFWGSGAKTDTQYF
j_call: TRBJ2-3
clone_size: NA
d_call: TRBD2
v_call: TRBV28

cdr3_nt: TGCGCCAGCAGCCTCCGTACACCGAACACTGAAGCTTTCTTT
cdr3_aa: CASSLRTPNTEAFF
j_call: TRBJ1-1
clone_size: NA
d_call: NA
v_call: TRBV5-1

cdr3_nt: TGCGCCAGCAGCTTGGTCAGGACAGCGGACGAGCAGTACTTC
cdr3_aa: CASSLVRTADEQYF
j_call: TRBJ2-7
clone_size: NA
d_call: NA
v_call: TRBV5-1

cdr3_nt: TGTGCCAGTAGGAGAGACAGGGGGTTGAATGAGCAGTTCTTC
cdr3_aa: CASRRDRGLNEQFF
j_call: TRBJ2-1
clone_size: NA
d_call: TRBD1
v_call: TRBV19

cdr3_nt: TGCGCCAGCAGCCCTAGCGGGACCTCCTACAATGAGCAGTTCTTC
cdr3_aa: CASSPSGTSYNEQFF
j_call: TRBJ2-1
clone_size: NA
d_call: TRBD2
v_call: TRBV5-1

cdr3_nt: TGCGCCAGCAGCTTGACTCAAACCGGCACCGGGGAGCTGTTTTTT
cdr3_aa: CASSLTQTGTGELFF
j_call: TRBJ2-2
clone_size: NA
d_call: NA
v_call: TRBV5-1

cdr3_nt: TGCAGCGTTGGGAGAACTCTAGATACGCAGTATTTT
cdr3_aa: CSVGRTLDTQYF
j_call: TRBJ2-3
clone_size: once
d_call: NA
v_call: TRBV29-1

cdr3_nt: TGTGCCAGCAGTTTCCCAGGTGGCAATCAGCCCCAGCATTTT
cdr3_aa: CASSFPGGNQPQHF
j_call: TRBJ1-5
clone_size: NA
d_call: NA
v_call: TRBV6-6

cdr3_nt: TGTGCCTGGGCGGGACTACGCTCCTACGAGCAGTACTTC
cdr3_aa: CAWAGLRSYEQYF
j_call: TRBJ2-7
clone_size: NA
d_call: TRBD2
v_call: TRBV30

cdr3_nt: TGTGCCAGCAGCTTAACAGGGGCGGCTTTCTTT
cdr3_aa: CASSLTGAAFF
j_call: TRBJ1-1
clone_size: few
d_call: TRBD1
v_call: TRBV13

cdr3_nt: TGTGCCAGCAGCCCTAGACTAGCGGAGAGCACAGATACGCAGTATTTT
cdr3_aa: CASSPRLAESTDTQYF
j_call: TRBJ2-3
clone_size: NA
d_call: TRBD2
v_call: TRBV5-4

cdr3_nt: TGTGCCAGCTCACCCGCTAGCGGGAGTGGAGGGTACGAGCAGTACTTC
cdr3_aa: CASSPASGSGGYEQYF
j_call: TRBJ2-7
clone_size: NA
d_call: TRBD2
v_call: TRBV18

cdr3_nt: TGTGCCAGCAGCTCACGACAGGGGGTAACTAATGAAAAACTGTTTTTT
cdr3_aa: CASSSRQGVTNEKLFF
j_call: TRBJ1-4
clone_size: NA
d_call: TRBD1
v_call: TRBV7-9

cdr3_nt: TGTGCCAGCAGCCAAGGAATAGCGGGAGGGTCACATGAGCAGTTCTTC
cdr3_aa: CASSQGIAGGSHEQFF
j_call: TRBJ2-1
clone_size: NA
d_call: TRBD2
v_call: TRBV3-1/TRBV3-2

cdr3_nt: TGTGCCTGGAGTGTACGAGTGGGAGGAGGGGAGACCCAGTACTTC
cdr3_aa: CAWSVRVGGGETQYF
j_call: TRBJ2-5
clone_size: NA
d_call: NA
v_call: TRBV30

cdr3_nt: TGTGCCAGCAGTTCACACCGCAATATGAACACTGAAGCTTTCTTT
cdr3_aa: CASSSHRNMNTEAFF
j_call: TRBJ1-1
clone_size: NA
d_call: NA
v_call: TRBV28

cdr3_nt: TGTGCCAGCAGCTCGGTAGCGGGAGGATTAAGTAATGAGCAGTTCTTC
cdr3_aa: CASSSVAGGLSNEQFF
j_call: TRBJ2-1
clone_size: NA
d_call: TRBD2
v_call: TRBV5-4

cdr3_nt: TGTGCCACCTCTGCGGGAGGGGAAGAGACCCAGTACTTC
cdr3_aa: CATSAGGEETQYF
j_call: TRBJ2-5
clone_size: NA
d_call: TRBD2
v_call: TRBV28

cdr3_nt: TGTGCCAGCAGGCCTCTGGACAGGGCCTACAATGAGCAGTTCTTC
cdr3_aa: CASRPLDRAYNEQFF
j_call: TRBJ2-1
clone_size: few
d_call: TRBD1
v_call: TRBV27

cdr3_nt: TGTGCCAGTAGTCCCTCCGGGACTAGCGGGAGAGGGGAGCAGTTCTTC
cdr3_aa: CASSPSGTSGRGEQFF
j_call: TRBJ2-1
clone_size: NA
d_call: TRBD2
v_call: TRBV19

cdr3_nt: TGTGCCAGCTCACCCCGAAGGGGAGGGGAGACCCAGTACTTC
cdr3_aa: CASSPRRGGETQYF
j_call: TRBJ2-5
clone_size: NA
d_call: TRBD2
v_call: TRBV18

cdr3_nt: TGTGCCAGCCGGGTAGCGGGAGGGGATGAGCAGTTCTTC
cdr3_aa: CASRVAGGDEQFF
j_call: TRBJ2-1
clone_size: NA
d_call: TRBD2
v_call: TRBV12-3/TRBV12-4

cdr3_nt: TGTGCCAGCAGAGCAACAGGACGCTCTGGAAACACCATATATTTT
cdr3_aa: CASRATGRSGNTIYF
j_call: TRBJ1-3
clone_size: NA
d_call: NA
v_call: TRBV14

cdr3_nt: TGTGCCTGGAGCCGAAGGGGCATGAGAGACACTGAAGCTTTCTTT
cdr3_aa: CAWSRRGMRDTEAFF
j_call: TRBJ1-1
clone_size: NA
d_call: NA
v_call: TRBV30

cdr3_nt: TGTGCCAGCAGTTTGGGACAGCTTACAAGCACAGATACGCAGTATTTT
cdr3_aa: CASSLGQLTSTDTQYF
j_call: TRBJ2-3
clone_size: NA
d_call: TRBD1
v_call: TRBV25-1

cdr3_nt: TGTGCCAGCAGCTTAGGTAACAGGGACACCGGGGAGCTGTTTTTT
cdr3_aa: CASSLGNRDTGELFF
j_call: TRBJ2-2
clone_size: NA
d_call: NA
v_call: TRBV7-3

cdr3_nt: TGTGCCAGTAGGTTTGGTAGCGGAAACTTATATAGCAATCAGCCCCAGCATTTT
cdr3_aa: CASRFGSGNLYSNQPQHF
j_call: TRBJ1-5
clone_size: NA
d_call: NA
v_call: TRBV19

cdr3_nt: TGTGCCAGCAGTGAAGCGCTTCAGGTATATGAGCAGTTCTTC
cdr3_aa: CASSEALQVYEQFF
j_call: TRBJ2-1
clone_size: NA
d_call: NA
v_call: TRBV2

cdr3_nt: TGTGCCAGCAGTTTAGGGGACAGGAGGGCTTTCTTT
cdr3_aa: CASSLGDRRAFF
j_call: TRBJ1-1
clone_size: NA
d_call: TRBD1
v_call: TRBV12-3/TRBV12-4